The rows below give T cell receptor beta chains drawn from one sample of a study of PD-1 blockade in classical Hodgkin lymphoma. Profiled with immunoSEQ multiplex PCR; TCRdb holds only in-frame clones, not every one. The sample yields about 98,000 clones, 81% seen once. The sequencing used peripheral blood mononuclear cells (PBMCs), collected before the second cycle of nivolumab. These receptors came from a human donor with classical Hodgkin lymphoma. CDR3s include the opening cysteine and the closing phenylalanine or tryptophan. Fields, in order: V gene, J gene, D gene, clone size, CDR3 DNA, CDR3 protein. The D gene is left open where the match is weak. The listing skips clone size in some rows; elsewhere it reads once, few, many or a size class.

TRBV6-5,TRBJ2-3,NA,few,TGTGCCAGCAGCGAGTTGGATACGCAGTATTTT,CASSELDTQYF
TRBV6-6,TRBJ2-1,NA,few,TGTGCCAGCAGTTACTCGGCTAACAATGAGCAGTTCTTC,CASSYSANNEQFF
TRBV2,TRBJ2-2,TRBD1,NA,TGTGCCAGCAGGCGGGACAGGGGAATCCCCGGGGAGCTGTTTTTT,CASRRDRGIPGELFF
TRBV11-2,TRBJ2-1,TRBD2,few,TGTGCCATTGTAGCGGGAGCCGTAAATGAGCAGTTCTTC,CAIVAGAVNEQFF
TRBV4-2,TRBJ2-7,NA,NA,TGTGCCAGCAGCCAAGAGGACGCCTCCTACGAGCAGTACTTC,CASSQEDASYEQYF
TRBV28,TRBJ1-2,TRBD1,NA,TGTGCCACCACGACAGGGCCGCATGGCTACACCTTC,CATTTGPHGYTF
TRBV7-3,TRBJ2-1,NA,NA,TGTGCCAGCAGCTTATCCGGCAGGGTCAATGAGCAGTTCTTC,CASSLSGRVNEQFF
TRBV19,TRBJ1-5,NA,few,TGTGCCAGTAGTACCAGAGGGGGGACGGGCAATCAGCCCCAGCATTTT,CASSTRGGTGNQPQHF
TRBV7-9,TRBJ2-6,NA,few,TGTGCCAGCAGCTCCCGGGGGACACCCTTAGTCTCTGGGGCCAACGTCCTGACTTTC,CASSSRGTPLVSGANVLTF
TRBV10-3,TRBJ1-2,NA,NA,TGTGCCATCAGTGGAAGCAACTATGGCTACACCTTC,CAISGSNYGYTF